This entry is about one T cell receptor beta chain. The antigen remains undetermined. The CDR3 runs 13 residues. Germline V lookup: CDR1 MDHEN, CDR2 SYDVKM. V lost 6 bases to trimming and J lost 3 bases; unmatched junction nucleotides: 5. The sample belongs to a study of vaccination and CD4 T cells after COVID-19. At the Johns Hopkins FTIC core, DNA taken from cultured CD4+ T cells was sequenced by way of the Oncomine TCR Beta short-read assay. TCRdb processed the PCR reads anew with MiXCR; each CDR3 protein has one entry. The sample carries 11,000 to 15,000 distinct CDR3 sequences, about three fifths recorded once. Specified treatment: approximately nine-day PBMC culture with coronavirus spike peptide pools or control peptides (ViraFEST assay).

Input material: CD4+ T cells from blood, cultured in vitro. This sequence joins TRBV28 and TRBJ2-7; 7 nucleotides agree with TRBD1. The receptor was derived from a human donor who had recovered from COVID-19. The CDR3 region has the DNA TGTGCCAGCAGCCGGGACAGAGTCTACGAGCAGTACTTC. Its protein is CASSRDRVYEQYF.